This paragraph reports one T cell receptor beta chain. As yet, its antigen is unknown. This entry comes from a study of beta chain features in type 1 diabetes. Study-level background: Taken together, all samples contributed approximately 110 million examined sorted cells. Study-level findings and limits: Type 1 diabetes patients showed fewer insertions and more deletions at VDJ junctions. TCRB CDR3 length was moderately but significantly reduced in all four CD4+ subsets of Type 1 diabetes patients.

The sequenced template was cDNA made from the entire isolated RNA. Assay used: immunoSEQ multiplex PCR; TCRdb lists only in-frame clones, some missing. The sample carries over 300,000 clones, around 9.3% recorded once. This clonotype originated in a man aged 25 to 40 with type 1 diabetes. Input material: central memory CD4+ T cells from blood.

In DNA form, the CDR3 reads TGTGCCAGCACCGGAGGAGGGGGAGCTTTCTTT. Its protein product is CASTGGGGAFF. The V gene is TRBV28, the J gene TRBJ1-1; the D gene is possibly TRBD1 (6 bases). This CDR3 has 11 residues. With 7 bases removed from V and 10 bases from J, the gap between germline ends came to 13 bases. The V gene's germline CDR1 is MDHEN and CDR2 SYDVKM.